The next 2 T cell receptor beta chains were all read from a single sample in a study of shared clonotypes between healthy human individuals (dated by TCRdb to between 2020 and 2021). For the CD8 naive samples, CD45RO-negative cells were positively selected for CCR7, yielding a CD45RA+CCR7+ population from which TemRA cells were excluded. Receptor libraries were prepared by the immunoSEQ multiplex PCR assay. TCRdb took this table from immuneACCESS and kept in-frame rearrangements with V and J called. Such tables lack part of the clones; where checked against another copy, unresolved V genes explain under half of the gap, and the rest is unexplained. Here the sample has roughly 2,000,000 clones; roughly 95% occur a single time. Approximately 1.6% of the sample rests with the top ten. The sequenced sample consisted of naive CD8+ T cells from PBMCs. The sample's cell subset or site label, in plain terms: CD45RA+CCR7+. These receptor sequences come from a man in his late teens or twenties in good health. Some clones in this sample may be carry-over from other donors' samples.

The rearrangement uses TRBV11-2 and TRBJ2-5; D gene unclear. The CDR3 is 15 residues long. V dropped 1 base and J dropped 4 bases, with 13 bases sitting between them. Germline V gene data show CDR1 as SGHAT and CDR2 as FQNNGV. In DNA form, the CDR3 reads TGTGCCAGCAGCTTAGGTACCCAGTGGGGAGAGACCCAGTACTTC. Translated, it gives CASSLGTQWGETQYF. The full variable domain, completed using reference TRBV11-2 and TRBJ2-5, is EAGVAQSPRYKIIEKRQSVAFWCNPISGHATLYWYQQILGQGPKLLIQFQNNGVVDDSQLPKDRFSAERLKGVDSTLKIQPAKLEDSAVYLCASSLGTQWGETQYFGPGTRLLVL.

The chain joins TRBV19 to TRBJ1-1; D not resolved. The CDR3 runs to 18 residues. V was pared by 0 bases and J by 1 base, with 18 bases between. Germline V CDR1 and CDR2: LNHDA, SQIVND (reference sequence). CDR3 sequence reads: CASSIDLVRTLGNTEAFF. DNA for the CDR3: TGTGCCAGTAGTATAGATTTAGTAAGAACCTTGGGGAACACTGAAGCTTTCTTT.